The TCR beta chain under discussion was sequenced for a study of blood T cell repertoires in COVID-19. Turning to the study itself: From the United States, Italy and Spain came samples of acute and convalescent COVID-19. PBMCs, B-cell-depleted T cells, or T cells were the source of the cDNA or gDNA that made up the material.

The table came from immunoSEQ multiplex PCR; TCRdb's copy has only in-frame clones and leaves some out. The sample holds 65,000 to 90,000 clones; around 90% are singletons and the top ten take about 7.1%. The V end was cut by 2 bases, the J end by 3 bases, with 13 bases between. The CDR3 spans 15 residues. Germline assignment: CDR1 MRHNA and CDR2 SNTAGT. This chain joins TRBV6-4 and TRBJ1-1; D possibly corresponds to TRBD1 (5 bases). Input material: peripheral blood. The clonotype originates from a human donor in a cohort sampled during active COVID-19. CDR3 region: CASSDVAGTDTEAFF. The CDR3 DNA follows: TGTGCCAGCAGTGACGTGGCAGGGACTGACACTGAAGCTTTCTTT.